The T cell receptor (beta chain) under discussion was sequenced for a study of blood T cell repertoires in COVID-19. Across the study: Both acute and convalescent COVID-19 samples were obtained from the United States, Italy and Spain. In each case, the material was cDNA or gDNA derived from T cells, B-cell-depleted T cells, or PBMCs.

There are 15 residues in the CDR3. Trimming shortened V by 5 bases and J by 1 base, and 15 bases separated the two germline ends. Germline loops: CDR1 SGHTA, CDR2 FQGNSA. Authors' methods: Amplifying reference gene primers gave estimates of nucleated cell counts. Repertoires were generated with immunoSEQ multiplex PCR, while TCRdb's copy carries only in-frame clones and drops some. For V, J and clone size, that table is used; D and trimming come from the DNA. The sample contains roughly 150,000 clones, roughly 91% of which appear only once. This TCR derives from a man between 50 and 59 years old who had recovered from COVID-19. The genes are TRBV7-2 and TRBJ2-7; possible D gene TRBD1, 5 bases. The sequencing input was peripheral blood. The CDR3 nucleotides are TGTGCCAGCAGCCTCAACCGACAGAGATCCTACGAGCAGTACTTC. Its translation: CASSLNRQRSYEQYF. The full variable domain, with the rest looked up from reference TRBV7-2 and TRBJ2-7, is GAGVSQSPSNKVTEKGKDVELRCDPISGHTALYWYRQSLGQGLEFLIYFQGNSAPDKSGLPSDRFSAERTGGSVSTLTIQRTQQEDSAVYLCASSLNRQRSYEQYFGPGTRLTVT.